Listed here is a single T cell receptor (beta chain). This entry comes from a study of blood T cell repertoires in COVID-19. J was trimmed by 5 bases and V by 5 bases; bases with no gene match: 3. The germline CDR1 and CDR2 sequences are MNHEY and SMNVEV (reference sequence). The CDR3 has 14 amino acids. Clones were sequenced by immunoSEQ multiplex PCR, and TCRdb holds only the in-frame ones, with some missing. The sample records about 220,000 clones, 82% being singletons. The clonotype comes from a woman aged 80 or over with acute or convalescent COVID-19. This chain links TRBV27 with TRBJ1-6; 7 nucleotides match TRBD1. Sequencing input: peripheral blood. CDR3 sequence reads: CASSTGQNNSPLHF. For the CDR3, the DNA is TGTGCCAGCAGTACGGGACAGAATAATTCACCCCTCCACTTT.